The entry below gives a single T cell receptor beta chain sequence along with its context. Source study methods: For nucleated cells, counts were estimated from reference gene primer amplification. The method was immunoSEQ multiplex PCR; TCRdb's version includes in-frame clones alone and lacks a portion of them. That table gives V, J and clone size, and the DNA gave D and trimming. This table holds 60,000 or so clones, around 87% found once. The entry originates in a study of blood T cell repertoires in COVID-19. Study at large: Sites across the United States, Italy and Spain contributed samples from acute and convalescent COVID-19. The cDNA or gDNA used as material had been derived from T cells, B-cell-depleted T cells, or PBMCs.

This CDR3 comprises 15 residues. Per the germline V gene, CDR1 is KGHSH and CDR2 is LQKENI. Trimming took off 3 bases at V and 0 bases at J, with 8 bases between the two ends. The TCR was taken from a human donor with acute or convalescent COVID-19. The donor label of this sample is uncertain. The gene calls are TRBV18 and TRBJ1-4, with D unresolved. Sample: peripheral blood. In nucleotides, the CDR3 is TGTGCCAGCTCACCGCAGGTCGCAACTAATGAAAAACTGTTTTTT. Its protein is CASSPQVATNEKLFF.